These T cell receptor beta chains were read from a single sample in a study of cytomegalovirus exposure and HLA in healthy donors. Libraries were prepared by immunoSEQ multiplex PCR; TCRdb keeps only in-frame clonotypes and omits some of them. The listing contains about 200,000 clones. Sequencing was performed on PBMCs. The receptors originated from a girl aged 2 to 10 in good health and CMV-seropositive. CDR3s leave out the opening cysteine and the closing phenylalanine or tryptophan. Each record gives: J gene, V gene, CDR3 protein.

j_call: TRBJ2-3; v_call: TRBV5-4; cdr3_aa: ASSLGGQSQY
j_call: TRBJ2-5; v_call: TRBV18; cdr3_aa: ASSPEGTGWETQY
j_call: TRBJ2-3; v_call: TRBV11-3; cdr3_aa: ASSTPTEGTDTQY
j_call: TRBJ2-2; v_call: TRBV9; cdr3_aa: ASSPLGVAGYTGELF
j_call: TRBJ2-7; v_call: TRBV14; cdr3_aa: ASSFPRLAGACDEQY
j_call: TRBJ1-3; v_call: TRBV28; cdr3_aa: ASSATGGSGNTIY
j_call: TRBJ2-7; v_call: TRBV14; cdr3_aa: ASSQREGPFEQY
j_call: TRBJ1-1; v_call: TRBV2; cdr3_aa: ASSPRGGTDTEAF
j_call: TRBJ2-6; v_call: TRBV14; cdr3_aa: ASSSGQGAHGANVLT
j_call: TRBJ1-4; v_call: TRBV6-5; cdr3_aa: ASSYSSLGEKLF
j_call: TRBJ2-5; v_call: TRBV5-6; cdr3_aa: ASSLTKGAQY
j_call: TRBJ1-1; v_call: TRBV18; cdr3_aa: ASSPSSGNTEAF
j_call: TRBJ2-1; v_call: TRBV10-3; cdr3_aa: AITPTLTGAYNEQF
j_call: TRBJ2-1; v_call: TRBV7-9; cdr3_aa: ASSFQREGYEQF
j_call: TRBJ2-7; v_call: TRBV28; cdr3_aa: ASSSRTGPSYEQY
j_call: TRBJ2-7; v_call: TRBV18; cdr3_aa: ASSPWTSGSYEQY
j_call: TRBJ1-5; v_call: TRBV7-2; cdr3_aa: ASSLALQQPQH
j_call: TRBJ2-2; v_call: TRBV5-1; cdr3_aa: ASSLESGDLPGELF
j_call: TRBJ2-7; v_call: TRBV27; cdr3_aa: ASSLSQGTYEQY
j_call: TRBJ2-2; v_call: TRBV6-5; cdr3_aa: ASSSHRGRRTGELF
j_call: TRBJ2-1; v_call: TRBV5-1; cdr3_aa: ASSLDTAGGGEQF
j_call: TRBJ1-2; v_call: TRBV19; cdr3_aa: ASSTRTGTYGYT
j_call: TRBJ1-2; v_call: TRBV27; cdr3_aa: ASSPQSRDIYGWT
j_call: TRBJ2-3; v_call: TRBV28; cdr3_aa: ASSSVWAGPA
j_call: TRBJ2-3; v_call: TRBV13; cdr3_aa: ASSLQSGRAEADTQY
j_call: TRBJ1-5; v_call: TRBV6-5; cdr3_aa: ASCPQGRRNQPQH
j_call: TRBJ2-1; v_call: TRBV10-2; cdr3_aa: ASTEESSFLF
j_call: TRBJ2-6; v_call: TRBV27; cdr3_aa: ASSLTRGTGSLKGNVLT
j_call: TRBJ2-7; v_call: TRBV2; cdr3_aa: ASTLRGSGEQY
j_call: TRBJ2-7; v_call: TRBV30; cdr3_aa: AWRAGLAGAYEQY
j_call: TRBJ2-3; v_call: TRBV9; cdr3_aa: ASSVNRGTDTQY
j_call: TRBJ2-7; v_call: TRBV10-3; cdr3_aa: AISESTLGGTSVNGEQY
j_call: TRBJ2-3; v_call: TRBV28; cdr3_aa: ASSSQTGIPSTDTQY
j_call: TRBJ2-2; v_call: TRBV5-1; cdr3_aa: ASSLIPGLANTGELF
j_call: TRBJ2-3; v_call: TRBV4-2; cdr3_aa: ASSQASSSTDTQY
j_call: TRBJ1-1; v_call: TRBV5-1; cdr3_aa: ASSFGDRGTEAF
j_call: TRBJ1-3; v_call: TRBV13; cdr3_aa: ASSYTISGNTIY
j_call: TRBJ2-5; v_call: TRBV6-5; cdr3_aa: ASSYSGTGDWTQY
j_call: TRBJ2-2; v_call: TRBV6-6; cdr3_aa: ASRRWGAGELF
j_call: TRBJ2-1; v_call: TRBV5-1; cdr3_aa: ASSFTGEQF
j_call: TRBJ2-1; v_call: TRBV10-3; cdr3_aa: AISDTGAGSYNEQF
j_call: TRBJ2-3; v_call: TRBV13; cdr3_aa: ASSLLLAGGDLTQY
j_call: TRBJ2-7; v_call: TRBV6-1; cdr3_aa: ASTLTGTYYEQY
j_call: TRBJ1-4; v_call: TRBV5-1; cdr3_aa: ASRNHRTLKEKLF
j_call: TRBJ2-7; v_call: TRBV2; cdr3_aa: ASSTGSEQY
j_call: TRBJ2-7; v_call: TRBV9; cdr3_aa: ASSAGGLAVSYEQY